These 22 T cell receptor beta chains came from one sample sequenced in a study of memory CD4+ T cells and cytomegalovirus serostatus. Clones were sequenced by immunoSEQ multiplex PCR, and TCRdb holds only the in-frame ones, with some missing. Of 85,000 to 100,000 clones in the sample, about four fifths were seen once. The sort gate was single viable CD3+CD4+CD8-CD45RO+ cells for memory CD4+ T cells. Sequencing input: memory CD4+ T cells from blood. The receptors come from an adult in good health and CMV-seropositive.

The rearrangement links TRBV7-8 to TRBJ1-5; 8 bases are a match to TRBD1. Per the germline V gene, CDR1 is SGHVS and CDR2 is FQNEAQ. Unmatched junction bases numbered 7, after V lost 5 bases and J lost 7 bases. CDR3 size: 14 residues. The CDR3: CASSPQTGEQPQHF. As DNA, the CDR3 is TGTGCCAGCAGCCCTCAGACAGGGGAACAGCCCCAGCATTTT.

This clone is labeled as hyperexpanded (1% or more). The V and J genes are TRBV4-1 and TRBJ1-3; D gene ambiguous. Trimming removed 0 bases from V and 0 bases from J, with 9 bases in between. CDR1 and CDR2 (germline): MGHRA, YSYEKL. The CDR3 totals 16 residues. CDR3 sequence: CASSQDPGYSGNTIYF. The CDR3 DNA reads as TGCGCCAGCAGCCAAGATCCGGGCTACTCTGGAAACACCATATATTTT.

This chain joins TRBV5-4 and TRBJ1-1, with TRBD1 matching 8 bases. The V segment lost 4 bases and the J segment 4 bases; nucleotides outside the gene matches: 3. Germline CDR1 reads SGHNT; CDR2 reads YYREEE (reference sequence). The CDR3 is made up of 13 amino acids. The CDR3 nucleotides are TGTGCCAGCAGCGGTGACAGGGGCACTGAAGCTTTCTTT. Its protein is CASSGDRGTEAFF.

The chain employs TRBV6-6 and TRBJ2-1, with D maybe TRBD2 (5 bases). The CDR3 consists of 13 residues. V lost 5 bases and J 5 bases, leaving 10 bases between the germline ends. Germline V lookup: CDR1 MNHNY, CDR2 SVGAGI (reference sequence). Written as DNA, the CDR3 is TGTGCCAGCAGTGTACTAGTTAACAATGAGCAGTTCTTC. Its translation is CASSVLVNNEQFF.

V usage is TRBV5-1 and J usage is TRBJ2-7, with D perhaps matching TRBD1 (6 bases). This CDR3 has 13 residues. The V gene's germline CDR1 is SGHRS and CDR2 YFSETQ. Trimming left V 4 bases short and J 6 bases short, with 14 bases between. Here the CDR3 reads CASSRDSQGEQYF. CDR3 nucleotide sequence: TGCGCCAGCAGCCGGGATTCACAGGGCGAGCAGTACTTC. Full variable domain (missing parts from reference TRBV5-1 and TRBJ2-7): KAGVTQTPRYLIKTRGQQVTLSCSPISGHRSVSWYQQTPGQGLQFLFEYFSETQRNKGNFPGRFSGRQFSNSRSEMNVSTLELGDSALYLCASSRDSQGEQYFGPGTRLTVT.

This clone occurred a few times. V and J are TRBV28 and TRBJ1-1, with no clear D. V was pared by 5 bases and J by 0 bases, with 7 bases between. The germline gives CDR1 MDHEN, CDR2 SYDVKM. This CDR3 is built from 13 residues. CDR3 coding DNA: TGTGCCAGCAGTCACCCCATGAACACTGAAGCTTTCTTT. Protein sequence: CASSHPMNTEAFF.

The V and J genes are TRBV5-1 and TRBJ2-5, with 9 bases identical to TRBD1. Trimming cost V 8 bases and J 1 base; bases outside gene matches: 3. The CDR3 has 13 amino acids. The germline V gene has CDR1 SGHRS and CDR2 YFSETQ. DNA of the CDR3: TGCGCCAGTAGACAGGGGGGCCAAGAGACCCAGTACTTC. Translated: CASRQGGQETQYF.

Concerning this clone itself: The sample holds other DNA sequences that translate to the same CDR3. This rearrangement joins TRBV7-9 to TRBJ2-7; D remains ambiguous. Germline V gene sequence: CDR1 SEHNR, CDR2 FQNEAQ (reference sequence). Trimming left V 6 bases short and J 4 bases short, with 7 bases between. The CDR3 sequence is 11 residues long. CDR3 DNA sequence: TGTGCCAGCAGTAGGGAATACGAGCAGTACTTC. Encoded protein: CASSREYEQYF.

The V gene is TRBV4-3, the J gene TRBJ1-2; D is unresolved. The CDR3 runs to 15 residues. V lost 3 bases, J lost 2 bases, and 13 bases lay in between. CDR1 is LGHNA, CDR2 YSLEER, per germline. CDR3 nucleotide sequence: TGCGCCAGCAGCCAGCTCGTGGGTGGAAACTATGGCTACACCTTC. Its protein is CASSQLVGGNYGYTF.

The V gene is TRBV19, the J gene TRBJ2-1; 8 nucleotides agree with TRBD2. The CDR3 is made up of 16 amino acids. Germline V lookup: CDR1 LNHDA, CDR2 SQIVND (reference sequence). The ends lost 6 bases at V and 3 bases at J; junction bases unmatched: 10. CDR3 amino acids: CASSRSGGEVYNEQFF. CDR3 coding DNA: TGTGCCAGTAGCCGATCCGGGGGGGAGGTCTACAATGAGCAGTTCTTC.

The chain combines TRBV27 with TRBJ2-5, with 11 bases identical to TRBD2. The germline gives CDR1 MNHEY, CDR2 SMNVEV (reference sequence). The trim removed 6 bases at V and 0 bases at J, leaving 9 bases unmatched. The CDR3 spans 17 residues. CDR3 DNA: TGTGCCAGCAGAATCACCGGGACTAGCGGTTACCAAGAGACCCAGTACTTC. Translating gives CASRITGTSGYQETQYF.

The rearrangement uses TRBV4-1 and TRBJ1-2, with TRBD1 as a possible D gene (6 bases). CDR1 and CDR2 (germline): MGHRA, YSYEKL. V lost 0 bases to trimming and J lost 6 bases, with 14 bases between them. The CDR3 contains 15 residues. In nucleotides, the CDR3 is TGCGCCAGCAGCCAAGATCCTTCGACAGGAGATGGCTACACCTTC. Its protein is CASSQDPSTGDGYTF.

The chain recombines TRBV18 with TRBJ2-7; unclear D gene. The CDR3 extends over 14 amino acids. Germline V lookup: CDR1 KGHSH, CDR2 LQKENI. V was clipped by 0 bases and J by 5 bases, with 11 bases between them. CDR3 DNA: TGTGCCAGCTCACCACCGTCTCCCCCCCACGAGCAGTACTTC. Protein sequence: CASSPPSPPHEQYF.

This chain joins TRBV18 and TRBJ2-2; the D gene is possibly TRBD1 (6 bases). The CDR3 runs 15 residues. Trimming cost V 2 bases and J 7 bases, with 14 bases left between them. The V gene's germline CDR1 is KGHSH and CDR2 LQKENI. In DNA form, the CDR3 reads TGTGCCAGCTCACCAGAGATATTCAGGGGCGGGGAGCTGTTTTTT. Amino acids: CASSPEIFRGGELFF. The variable domain in full, completed from reference TRBV18 and TRBJ2-2, reads NAGVMQNPRHLVRRRGQEARLRCSPMKGHSHVYWYRQLPEEGLKFMVYLQKENIIDESGMPKERFSAEFPKEGPSILRIQQVVRGDSAAYFCASSPEIFRGGELFFGEGSRLTVL.

The rearrangement joins TRBV5-1 to TRBJ1-2; a weak D match, TRBD1 (6 bases). The CDR3 is 14 amino acids. Between the trimmed V and J ends, which lost 1 base and 4 bases, there was a span of 11 bases. Germline CDR1 reads SGHRS; CDR2 reads YFSETQ. The chain's CDR3 is CASSLTEGGYGYTF. CDR3 bases: TGCGCCAGCAGCTTGACGGAAGGGGGCTATGGCTACACCTTC.

The genes are TRBV9 and TRBJ2-5; D assignment may be TRBD1 or TRBD2 (5 bases each). The V gene's germline CDR1 is SGDLS and CDR2 YYNGEE. The CDR3 consists of 13 residues. Trimming removed 2 bases from V and 5 bases from J, with 10 bases in between. The chain's CDR3 is CASSVYGAETQYF. The CDR3 coding sequence is TGTGCCAGCAGCGTCTACGGGGCGGAGACCCAGTACTTC.

This chain connects TRBV6-5 to TRBJ1-2; 9 bases agree with TRBD1. V shed 5 bases and J 8 bases; nucleotides not matched to a gene: 9. Germline V lookup: CDR1 MNHEY, CDR2 SVGAGI. The CDR3 consists of 14 residues. The CDR3, as DNA: TGTGCCAGCAGTCCGGGACAGGGAACGGAGGGCTACACCTTC. Residues: CASSPGQGTEGYTF.

As for this clone: A much larger clone is a single base away; this may be a read error. The chain combines TRBV7-2 with TRBJ1-1; D may be TRBD1 (5 bases). Germline assignment: CDR1 SGHTA and CDR2 FQGNSA. The CDR3 contains 13 residues. V was cut by 2 bases and J by 3 bases, with 7 bases left in between. This CDR3 reads CASSLRGDTEAFF. The CDR3 region has the DNA TGTGCCAGCAGCTTACGGGGGGACACTGAAGCTTTCTTT. The full variable domain, with the rest looked up from reference TRBV7-2 and TRBJ1-1, is GAGVSQSPSNKVTEKGKDVELRCDPISGHTALYWYRQSLGQGLEFLIYFQGNSAPDKSGLPSDRFSAERTGGSVSTLTIQRTQQEDSAVYLCASSLRGDTEAFFGQGTRLTVV.

The chain couples TRBV7-3 to TRBJ2-1, with 7 bases that match TRBD1. The CDR3 extends over 17 amino acids. CDR1 is SGHTA, CDR2 FQGTGA, per germline. Germline trimming cut 4 bases from V and 1 base from J; bases unmatched to any gene: 10. The CDR3 sequence is CASSSRPGTASYNEQFF. CDR3 sequence (DNA): TGTGCCAGCAGCTCCAGGCCCGGGACAGCGTCCTACAATGAGCAGTTCTTC.

The genes are TRBV2 and TRBJ2-5; D gene uncertain. Looked up from germline, CDR1 is SNHLY and CDR2 is FYNNEI. The germline V and J ends were trimmed by 3 bases and 1 base, with 6 bases remaining between them. The CDR3 spans 13 residues. The CDR3 loop is CASSDWSQETQYF. The CDR3 nucleotides are TGTGCCAGCAGTGATTGGAGCCAAGAGACCCAGTACTTC. Full variable domain (remainder filled in from reference TRBV2 and TRBJ2-5): EPEVTQTPSHQVTQMGQEVILRCVPISNHLYFYWYRQILGQKVEFLVSFYNNEISEKSEIFDDQFSVERPDGSNFTLKIRSTKLEDSAMYFCASSDWSQETQYFGPGTRLLVL.

V and J are TRBV27 and TRBJ2-7; D tentatively reads TRBD1 or TRBD2 (9 bases each). Germline V gene sequence: CDR1 MNHEY, CDR2 SMNVEV (reference sequence). The CDR3 sequence is 20 residues long. Deletions cut 4 bases from V and 2 bases from J, with 30 bases between. The CDR3 region is CASSSVQGARIAGVTYEQYF. The CDR3 DNA is TGTGCCAGCAGTTCGGTACAGGGGGCTAGGATAGCGGGAGTCACCTACGAGCAGTACTTC.

V usage is TRBV18 and J usage is TRBJ2-2, with 9 bases matching TRBD1. With 4 bases clipped from V and 1 base from J, the junction kept 4 bases outside the gene matches. The CDR3 loop spans 16 amino acids. Germline V lookup: CDR1 KGHSH, CDR2 LQKENI. DNA of the CDR3: TGTGCCAGCTCACTAATGGGACAGGGGAACACCGGGGAGCTGTTTTTT. It translates to CASSLMGQGNTGELFF.